This T cell receptor (beta chain) was retrieved from a study of T cells in Graves' hyperthyroidism and ophthalmopathy. From RNA transcripts, TCR beta CDR3 regions were amplified. The study used the HTBI primer set for a first-round RT-PCR of the TCR CDR3. MiXCR was run by TCRdb on the multiplex PCR reads, yielding one entry per CDR3 protein. This sample yields over 500,000 distinct CDR3 sequences, of which approximately 17% are seen a single time; approximately 15% belongs to the top ten. CDR3 length: 16 amino acids. Germline V gene data show CDR1 as SGHTA and CDR2 as FQGNSA. V was pared by 5 bases and J by 0 bases, with 14 bases between. A few counts support this clonotype. Researchers barred patients who had uncontrolled infection, other autoimmune disease, pregnancy or lactation. PBMCs were obtained from about 10 ml fresh peripheral blood.

The TCR sequence derives from a woman aged 18-29 years with Graves' ophthalmopathy. The chain joins TRBV7-2 to TRBJ2-1; weak D call: TRBD1 (6 bases). The sequenced material came from blood. CDR3 sequence reads: CASSVDSSSSYNEQFF. The CDR3 DNA reads as TGTGCCAGCAGCGTGGACAGTTCGAGCTCCTACAATGAGCAGTTCTTC.